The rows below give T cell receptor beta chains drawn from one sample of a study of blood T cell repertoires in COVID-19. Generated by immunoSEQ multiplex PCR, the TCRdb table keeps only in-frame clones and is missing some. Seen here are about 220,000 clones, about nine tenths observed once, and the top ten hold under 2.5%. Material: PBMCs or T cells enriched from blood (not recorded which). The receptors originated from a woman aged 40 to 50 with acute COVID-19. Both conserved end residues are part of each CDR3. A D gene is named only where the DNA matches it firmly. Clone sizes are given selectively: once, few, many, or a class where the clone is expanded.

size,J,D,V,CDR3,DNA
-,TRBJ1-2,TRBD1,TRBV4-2,CASSRPPQGASNGYTF,TGTGCCAGCAGCCGCCCCCCACAGGGGGCGTCAAATGGCTACACCTTC
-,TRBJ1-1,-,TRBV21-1,CASSYGGPNTEAFF,TGTGCCAGCAGCTACGGGGGACCGAACACTGAAGCTTTCTTT
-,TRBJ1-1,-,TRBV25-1,CASSQQGHTEAFF,TGTGCCAGCAGCCAACAGGGTCATACTGAAGCTTTCTTT
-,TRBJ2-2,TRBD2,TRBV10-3,CAISATGGANTGELFF,TGTGCCATCAGTGCAACGGGAGGGGCGAACACCGGGGAGCTGTTTTTT
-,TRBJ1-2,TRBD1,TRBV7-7,CASSYHRGSYYGYTF,TGTGCTAGCAGCTACCACAGGGGGAGTTACTATGGCTACACCTTC
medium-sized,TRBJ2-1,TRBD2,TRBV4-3,CASSEAASGNEQFF,TGCGCCAGCAGTGAGGCGGCTAGCGGCAATGAGCAGTTCTTC
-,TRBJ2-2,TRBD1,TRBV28,CASTTGTNTGELFF,TGTGCCAGCACGACAGGGACGAACACCGGGGAGCTGTTTTTT
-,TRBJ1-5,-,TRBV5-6,CASSLGPTEGNQPQHF,TGTGCCAGCAGCTTGGGACCGACGGAGGGCAATCAGCCCCAGCATTTT
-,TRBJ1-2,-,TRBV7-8,CAIHSQGGYTF,TGTGCCATCCACAGCCAGGGGGGCTACACCTTC
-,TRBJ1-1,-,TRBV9,CASSVGAMNTEAFF,TGTGCCAGCAGCGTGGGAGCTATGAACACTGAAGCTTTCTTT